The source of this TCR beta chain is a study of blood T cell repertoires in COVID-19. Study details: Nucleic acid was either cDNA or gDNA, and it came from T cells, B-cell-depleted T cells, or PBMCs.

Profiling relied on immunoSEQ multiplex PCR, and the TCRdb table lists in-frame clones only, not all of them. The sample holds about 310,000 clones, around 85% seen once. All enrollees were roughly 18 to 95 years old and from about 25 US areas. Cohorts were based on clinical histories the participants reported. CDR3 size: 14 residues. V was trimmed by 2 bases and J by 2 bases, leaving 9 bases between them. The germline CDR1 and CDR2 sequences are MNHNY and SVGAGI (reference sequence). This clonotype was sampled from a woman in her twenties or thirties who had been exposed to COVID-19. J is TRBJ1-1 and V is TRBV6-6; D perhaps matches TRBD1 (6 bases). The sample taken for sequencing was PBMCs or T cells enriched from blood (not recorded which). As DNA, the CDR3 is TGTGCCAGCAGTTACGGGACACGAAACACTGAAGCTTTCTTT. Its translation: CASSYGTRNTEAFF.